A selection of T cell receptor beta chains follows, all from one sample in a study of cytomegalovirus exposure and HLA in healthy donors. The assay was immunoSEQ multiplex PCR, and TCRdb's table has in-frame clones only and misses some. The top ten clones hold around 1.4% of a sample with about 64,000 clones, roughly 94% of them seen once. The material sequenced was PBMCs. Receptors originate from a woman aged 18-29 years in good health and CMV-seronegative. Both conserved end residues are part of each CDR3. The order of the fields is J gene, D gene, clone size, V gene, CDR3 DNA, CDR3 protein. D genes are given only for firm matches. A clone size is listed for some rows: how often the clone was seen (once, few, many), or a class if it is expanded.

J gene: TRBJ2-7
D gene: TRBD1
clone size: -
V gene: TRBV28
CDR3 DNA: TGTGCCAGCAGTTTGACAGGGTTGGCCGAGCAGTACTTC
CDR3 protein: CASSLTGLAEQYF

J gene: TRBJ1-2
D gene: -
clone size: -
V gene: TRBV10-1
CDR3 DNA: TGCGCCAGCAGTGAGTCTCGGGATTTGTACGGCTACACCTTC
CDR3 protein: CASSESRDLYGYTF

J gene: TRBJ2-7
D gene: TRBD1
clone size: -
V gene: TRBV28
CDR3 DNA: TGTGCCAGCCAGAGTGGGACAGGGGGCCACGAGCAGTACTTC
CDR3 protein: CASQSGTGGHEQYF

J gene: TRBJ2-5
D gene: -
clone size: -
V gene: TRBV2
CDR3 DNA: TGTGCCAGCAGTGAATTAGCTATGGTGCGGGAGACCCAGTACTTC
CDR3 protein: CASSELAMVRETQYF

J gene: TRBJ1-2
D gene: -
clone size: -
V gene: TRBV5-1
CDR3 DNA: TGCGCCAGCAGCTCCGGGAGCCTTCTCAACTATGGCTACACCTTC
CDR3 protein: CASSSGSLLNYGYTF

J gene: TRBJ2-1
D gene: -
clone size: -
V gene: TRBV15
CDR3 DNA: TGTGCCACCAGCAGGCCAGCAGGTGAGCAGTTCTTC
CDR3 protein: CATSRPAGEQFF

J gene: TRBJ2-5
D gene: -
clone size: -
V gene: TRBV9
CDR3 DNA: TGTGCCAGCAGCGTAGGGCCACATCAAGAGACCCAGTACTTC
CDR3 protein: CASSVGPHQETQYF

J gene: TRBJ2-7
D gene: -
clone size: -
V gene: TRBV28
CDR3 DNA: TGTGCCAGCAGGGGCAGCTACTACGAGCAGTACTTC
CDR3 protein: CASRGSYYEQYF

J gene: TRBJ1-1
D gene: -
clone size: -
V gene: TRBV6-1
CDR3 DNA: TGTGCCAGCAGTGAAGCGGAGGCAGAGAAGGTTTTCTTT
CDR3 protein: CASSEAEAEKVFF

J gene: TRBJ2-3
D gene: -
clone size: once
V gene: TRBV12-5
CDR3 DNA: TGTGCTAGTGGTTTGGTAAGGGGTGTAGGGGGCACAGATACGCAGTATTTT
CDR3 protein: CASGLVRGVGGTDTQYF

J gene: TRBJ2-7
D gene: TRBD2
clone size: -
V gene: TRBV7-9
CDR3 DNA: TGTGCCAGCAGCGGTGCTAGCGGGAGGTACGAGCAGTACTTC
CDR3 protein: CASSGASGRYEQYF

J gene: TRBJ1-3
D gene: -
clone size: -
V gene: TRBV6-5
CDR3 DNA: TGTGCCAGCAGGTCTGGCGGCCCCTCTGGAAACACCATATATTTT
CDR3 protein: CASRSGGPSGNTIYF

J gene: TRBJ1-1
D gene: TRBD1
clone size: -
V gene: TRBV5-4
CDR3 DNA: TGTGCCAGCAGCTTGAGTTCAGGGGGCGGAACTGAAGCTTTCTTT
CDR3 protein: CASSLSSGGGTEAFF

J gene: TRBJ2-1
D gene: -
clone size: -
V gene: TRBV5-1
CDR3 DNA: TGCGCCAGTCAGGAAAACTCCTACAATGAGCAGTTCTTC
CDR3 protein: CASQENSYNEQFF

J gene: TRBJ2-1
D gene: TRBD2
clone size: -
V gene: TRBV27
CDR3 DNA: TGTGCCAGCAGCGTGACTAGCGGGGGATACAATGAGCAGTTCTTC
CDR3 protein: CASSVTSGGYNEQFF

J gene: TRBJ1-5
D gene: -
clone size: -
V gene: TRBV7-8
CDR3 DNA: TGTGCCAGCAGCGCAGGGGCGAGCAATCAGCCCCAGCATTTT
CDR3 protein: CASSAGASNQPQHF

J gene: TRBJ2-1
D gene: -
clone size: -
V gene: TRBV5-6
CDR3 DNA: TGTGCCAGCAGCCCTGGCGGGGAGCAGTTCTTC
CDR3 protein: CASSPGGEQFF

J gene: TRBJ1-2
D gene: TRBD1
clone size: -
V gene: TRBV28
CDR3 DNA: TGTGCCAGCAGTCTTGACCCCGGGACAGCGAACTATGGCTACACCTTC
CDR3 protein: CASSLDPGTANYGYTF

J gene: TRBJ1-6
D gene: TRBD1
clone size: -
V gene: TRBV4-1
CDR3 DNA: TGCGCCAGCAGCCAGTATACGCCGCAGGGGGCCATCTATAATTCACCCCTCCACTTT
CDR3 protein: CASSQYTPQGAIYNSPLHF

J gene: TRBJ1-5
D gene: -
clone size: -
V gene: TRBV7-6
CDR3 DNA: TGTGCCAGCAGCCTCCGCTCGGACGGGGGACGAAATCAGCCCCAGCATTTT
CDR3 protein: CASSLRSDGGRNQPQHF

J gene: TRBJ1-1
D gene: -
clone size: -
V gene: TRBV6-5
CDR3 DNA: TGTGCCAGCAGTCCTTCTACGGGTTCTGAAGCTTTCTTT
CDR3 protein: CASSPSTGSEAFF

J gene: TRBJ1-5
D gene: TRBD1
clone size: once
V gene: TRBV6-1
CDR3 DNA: TGTGCCAGCAGTGAAATCTTGGGACAGGGATCACCTCAGCCCCAGCATTTT
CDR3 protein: CASSEILGQGSPQPQHF

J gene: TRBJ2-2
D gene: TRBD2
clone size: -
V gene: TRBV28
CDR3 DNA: TGTGCCAGCAGTTTTCTAGCGGGGGCTGGGGAGCTGTTTTTT
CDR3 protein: CASSFLAGAGELFF